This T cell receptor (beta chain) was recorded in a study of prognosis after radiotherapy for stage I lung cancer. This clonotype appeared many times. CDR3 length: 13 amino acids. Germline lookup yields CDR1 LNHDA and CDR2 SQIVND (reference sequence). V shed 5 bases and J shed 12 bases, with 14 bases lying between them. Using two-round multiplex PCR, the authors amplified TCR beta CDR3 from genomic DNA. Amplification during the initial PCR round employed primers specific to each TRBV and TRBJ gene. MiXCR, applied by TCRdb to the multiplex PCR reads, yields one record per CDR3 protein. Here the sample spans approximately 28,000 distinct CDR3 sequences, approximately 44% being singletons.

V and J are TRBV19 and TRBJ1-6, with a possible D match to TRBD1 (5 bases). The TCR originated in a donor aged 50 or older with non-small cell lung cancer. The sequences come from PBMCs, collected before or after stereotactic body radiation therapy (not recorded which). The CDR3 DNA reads TGTGCCAGTAGTCCCTCAGGGTATGGACCCCTCCACTTT. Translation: CASSPSGYGPLHF.